This TCR beta chain was retrieved from a study of T-cell reconstitution after alpha-beta-depleted transplantation in children. This clonotype was counted at least ten times. Its antigen is unidentified. From germline, CDR1 is MNHNS and CDR2 SASEGT. V shed 3 bases and J 4 bases; nucleotides not matched to a gene: 4. The CDR3 is made up of 15 amino acids. This sample's TCRbeta library carried unique molecular identifier barcodes. TCRdb recomputed calls from the PCR reads with MiXCR, one row per CDR3 protein. This sample has around 440,000 distinct CDR3 sequences; over 9.5% occur once, and the top ten carry 2% to 2.5%. Whole-study results and caveats: T-cell counts and diversity at one year post-transplant came mainly from newly produced T cells. As was reported, about two months after transplant, alpha-beta T cells came from several hundred expanded graft clones.

The rearrangement uses TRBV6-1 and TRBJ2-1; 9 bases map to TRBD2. This clonotype originated in a child aged 2-15 years with inherited bone marrow failure, due to receive a stem cell transplant. Sample: PBMCs, taken before TCRalphabeta/CD19-depleted stem cell transplant. CDR3 sequence: CASSDRLAEYNEQFF. CDR3 in DNA: TGTGCCAGCAGTGACCGACTAGCGGAGTACAATGAGCAGTTCTTC.